This TCR beta chain was captured in a study of T cell responses to AZD1222 COVID-19 vaccine. Points from the study as a whole: Only after the peak T cell response were repertoires sampled. Baseline serology detected seropositivity in only 5 or 6 AZD1222 recipients.

About this clone itself: What it binds is unknown.

CDR1 is SGHVS, CDR2 FNYEAQ, per germline. This CDR3 region has 18 residues. Trimming cost V 0 bases and J 2 bases; bases outside gene matches: 8. Clones were read by immunoSEQ multiplex PCR, and TCRdb kept only the in-frame ones, dropping some. This table holds approximately 180,000 clones, approximately 92% found once. This TCR was sampled from an adult in good health. The chain joins TRBV7-6 to TRBJ2-3; 10 positions match TRBD2. Material: peripheral blood, obtained on day 0 of AZD1222 vaccination. CDR3: CASSLAPAGGVYTDTQYF. The CDR3 nucleotides read TGTGCCAGCAGCTTAGCCCCAGCGGGAGGGGTTTACACAGATACGCAGTATTTT. Looking up the rest from reference TRBV7-6 and TRBJ2-3 gives the full variable domain: GAGVSQSPRYKVTKRGQDVALRCDPISGHVSLYWYRQALGQGPEFLTYFNYEAQQDKSGLPNDRFSAERPEGSISTLTIQRTEQRDSAMYRCASSLAPAGGVYTDTQYFGPGTRLTVL.